Listed here are 23 T cell receptor beta chains from one sample, sequenced in a study of CD8+CD57+ T cells in acquired aplastic anemia. The study profiled TCR beta VDJ and CDR3 using genomic DNA as template. TCRdb re-analysed the reads in MiXCR, keeping a single row per CDR3 protein. The sample carries roughly 200,000 distinct CDR3 sequences, more than 60% recorded once. The sequenced patients had an expansion of CD8+CD57+ cells seen by flow cytometry. The sample taken for sequencing was sorted CD4+, CD8+, or CD8+CD57+ T cells (not recorded which) from PBMCs. These receptors originate from a human donor with aplastic anemia.

This clonotype was recorded a few times. This sequence joins TRBV7-9 and TRBJ1-5, with 9 bases fitting TRBD1. V was pared by 5 bases and J by 11 bases, with 13 bases of the junction left unmatched. This CDR3 has 15 residues. Germline CDR1 SEHNR, CDR2 FQNEAQ (reference sequence). The CDR3: CASSGDRARRETQHF. CDR3 DNA: TGTGCCAGCAGCGGGGACAGGGCAAGACGGGAGACCCAGCATTTT.

For this clonotype: One base away lies a much larger clone, so this may be a sequencing read error. The chain carries TRBV7-9 and TRBJ2-5; D gene uncertain. The V gene lost 4 bases and the J gene lost 3 bases, with 3 bases spanning the gap. Germline CDR1 and CDR2: SEHNR and FQNEAQ (reference sequence). This CDR3 comprises 11 residues. This CDR3 reads CASSSEETQYF. The CDR3 DNA reads TGTGCCAGCAGCTCAGAAGAGACCCAGTACTTC. Filled out from reference TRBV7-9 and TRBJ2-5, the complete variable domain reads DTGVSQNPRHKITKRGQNVTFRCDPISEHNRLYWYRQTLGQGPEFLTYFQNEAQLEKSRLLSDRFSAERPKGSFSTLEIQRTEQGDSAMYLCASSSEETQYFGPGTRLLVL.

The chain has TRBV9 and TRBJ2-1; 8 bases are a match to TRBD1. Germline V gene lookup returns CDR1 SGDLS and CDR2 YYNGEE. The CDR3 contains 14 residues. With 4 bases clipped from V and 10 bases from J, the junction kept 10 bases outside the gene matches. The CDR3 reads CASSPQDRVREQFF. In nucleotides, the CDR3 is TGTGCCAGCAGCCCCCAGGACAGGGTTCGCGAGCAGTTCTTC.

CDR3: CASSIDGLTTYNEQFF. The DNA for the CDR3 is TGTGCCAGTAGTATAGACGGACTGACTACCTACAATGAGCAGTTCTTC. V and J are TRBV19 and TRBJ2-1; TRBD2 might be the D (5 bases). The CDR3 runs 16 residues. The V gene's germline CDR1 is LNHDA and CDR2 SQIVND (reference sequence). Trimming shortened V by 0 bases and J by 2 bases, and 11 bases separated the two germline ends.

The chain carries TRBV9 and TRBJ2-7; weak D call: TRBD1 (5 bases). Germline lookup yields CDR1 SGDLS and CDR2 YYNGEE. Trimming took off 2 bases at V and 3 bases at J, with 9 bases between the two ends. This CDR3 has 13 amino acids. CDR3 residues: CASSVDSDYEQYF. CDR3 nucleotides: TGTGCCAGCAGCGTCGACAGTGACTACGAGCAGTACTTC.

This rearrangement joins TRBV4-3 to TRBJ2-2; tentatively, D is TRBD2 (8 bases). There are 18 residues in the CDR3. CDR1 is LGHNA, CDR2 YSLEER, per germline. V was cut by 1 base and J by 10 bases, with 25 bases left in between. The CDR3 loop reads CASSQAPTGTSGAEELFF. The CDR3 bases are TGCGCCAGCAGCCAAGCCCCGACAGGGACTAGTGGGGCTGAGGAGCTGTTTTTT.

Notes on this clonotype: One end of the junction fails to match germline, which may point to a read error. This rearrangement joins TRBV20-1 to TRBJ1-2; possibly TRBD1 for D (6 bases). Germline V gene data show CDR1 as DFQATT and CDR2 as SNEGSKA (reference sequence). CDR3 size: 13 residues. The CDR3 region has the DNA TGCAGTGCTTGGGACACCGGTAACTATGTCTACACCTTC. Encoded protein: CSAWDTGNYVYTF.

This clonotype showed up just once. The chain links TRBV25-1 to TRBJ1-6, with D perhaps matching TRBD1 (5 bases). Germline V gene lookup returns CDR1 MGHDK and CDR2 SYGVNS. The CDR3 sequence is 15 residues long. V lost 4 bases, J lost 9 bases, and 16 bases lay in between. The CDR3 DNA reads as TGTGCCAGCAGTGTTACGGGGGGGATCGGTTCACCCCTCCACTTT. This gives the protein CASSVTGGIGSPLHF.

This clonotype occurred many times. The rearrangement uses TRBV9 and TRBJ2-7; no definite D call. This CDR3 is 14 amino acids long. In germline, CDR1 is SGDLS, CDR2 YYNGEE. Trimming cost V 7 bases and J 5 bases, with 19 bases left between them. This CDR3 reads CASASGSRIHEQYF. CDR3 DNA: TGTGCCAGCGCCTCGGGTAGCAGAATCCACGAGCAGTACTTC.

J is TRBJ1-2 and V is TRBV5-1; TRBD1 matches 8 bases. There are 15 residues in the CDR3. J gave up 1 base and V 4 bases, and 6 bases lay outside the gene matches. Germline values: CDR1 SGHRS, CDR2 YFSETQ. The CDR3 protein is CASSRTGGLNYGYTF. The CDR3 coding sequence is TGCGCCAGCAGCCGTACAGGGGGACTTAACTATGGCTACACCTTC.

The gene calls are TRBV7-3 and TRBJ1-6; D unresolved. The V gene lost 4 bases and the J gene lost 9 bases, with 7 bases spanning the gap. The V gene's germline CDR1 is SGHTA and CDR2 FQGTGA. The CDR3 consists of 12 residues. CDR3 sequence reads: CASSSGSSPLHF. CDR3 nucleotide sequence: TGTGCCAGCAGCTCGGGGAGTTCACCCCTCCACTTT.

This sequence joins TRBV7-9 and TRBJ2-7; perhaps D is TRBD1 or TRBD2 (5 bases each). V shed 9 bases and J shed 2 bases, with 26 bases lying between them. The CDR3 has 17 residues. CDR1 is SEHNR, CDR2 FQNEAQ, per germline (reference sequence). The CDR3 sequence is CASSPTGRGVPPYEQYF. For the CDR3, the DNA is TGTGCCAGTAGTCCTACAGGTCGGGGAGTCCCTCCCTACGAGCAGTACTTC. Using reference TRBV7-9 and TRBJ2-7 for the parts outside the CDR3, the full variable domain is DTGVSQNPRHKITKRGQNVTFRCDPISEHNRLYWYRQTLGQGPEFLTYFQNEAQLEKSRLLSDRFSAERPKGSFSTLEIQRTEQGDSAMYLCASSPTGRGVPPYEQYFGPGTRLTVT.

This clonotype was observed a few times. The chain couples TRBV20-1 to TRBJ1-1; perhaps TRBD1 as D (5 bases). Germline V gives CDR1 DFQATT, CDR2 SNEGSKA (reference sequence). The V end was cut by 6 bases, the J end by 3 bases, with 20 bases between. The CDR3 spans 15 residues. CDR3 loop: CSALPPGGRDTEAFF. In DNA form, the CDR3 reads TGCAGTGCCCTTCCCCCGGGGGGTAGGGACACTGAAGCTTTCTTT.

The chain carries TRBV7-9 and TRBJ1-5; 10 nucleotides match TRBD1. CDR1 is SEHNR, CDR2 FQNEAQ, per germline (reference sequence). Trimming took 4 bases from V and 2 from J; bases not matched to a gene: 8. The CDR3 runs to 17 residues. The CDR3 DNA follows: TGTGCCAGCAGCTCCCAGACAGGGGGCTGGGGCAATCAGCCCCAGCATTTT. Protein: CASSSQTGGWGNQPQHF.

The CDR3 coding sequence is TGTGCCAGCAGCTTCGGACAGGGAGTAGATGGCTACACCTTC. Translating it yields CASSFGQGVDGYTF. The chain carries TRBV7-2 and TRBJ1-2; TRBD1 matches at 8 bases. The CDR3 covers 14 residues. J lost 6 bases, V lost 3 bases, and 6 bases had no gene match. Germline V gene lookup returns CDR1 SGHTA and CDR2 FQGNSA.

A word on this clonotype: A much larger clone lies a single base off, so this may be a read error. The chain couples TRBV6-5 to TRBJ1-2; TRBD1 is a possible D gene (5 bases). Germline CDR1 reads MNHEY; CDR2 reads SVGAGI. Trimming stripped 8 bases from V and 8 bases from J, with 18 bases between. CDR3 length: 13 amino acids. The CDR3 is CASSFDSGKGYTF. As DNA, the CDR3 is TGTGCCAGCTCATTCGACAGTGGTAAAGGCTACACCTTC.

The CDR3 sequence is CASSYRPGDYGYTF. In DNA form, the CDR3 reads TGTGCCAGCAGTTACCGCCCAGGGGACTATGGCTACACCTTC. The genes are TRBV11-1 and TRBJ1-2, with D tentatively TRBD1 (6 bases). The V gene's germline CDR1 is SGHAT and CDR2 FQDESV (reference sequence). This CDR3 has 14 amino acids. V shed 6 bases and J shed 3 bases, with 14 bases lying between them.

In the case of this clonotype: Just one base apart from a much larger clone, this may be a read error. The genes are TRBV6-1 and TRBJ1-6; D call uncertain. CDR1 and CDR2 (germline): MNHNS, SASEGT. This CDR3 contains 16 residues. CDR3 bases: TGTGCCAGCGGTGAAGCCGAGGCACAGCCGGGTTCACCCCTCCACTTT. This gives the protein CASGEAEAQPGSPLHF.

This clonotype came up a few times. The chain carries TRBV20-1 and TRBJ2-7, with TRBD2 identical over 10 bases. The germline V gene has CDR1 DFQATT and CDR2 SNEGSKA (reference sequence). With 6 bases clipped from V and 6 bases from J, the junction kept 8 bases outside the gene matches. The CDR3 runs to 13 residues. As DNA, the CDR3 is TGCAGTGCCGAGCGGGGGGGCGTCTCCGAGCAGTACTTC. Protein sequence: CSAERGGVSEQYF.

The V gene is TRBV13, the J gene TRBJ2-6, with D maybe TRBD2 (5 bases). Germline values: CDR1 PRHDT, CDR2 FYEKMQ (reference sequence). The CDR3 totals 15 residues. V lost 1 base to trimming and J lost 4 bases, with 8 bases between them. For the CDR3, the DNA is TGTGCCAGCAGCTTAGTGGTAGCGGGGGCCAACGTCCTGACTTTC. This translates into CASSLVVAGANVLTF.

CDR3 residues: CASSITLTGTETQYF. DNA for the CDR3: TGTGCCAGTAGTATCACTCTGACAGGGACCGAGACCCAGTACTTC. The chain recombines TRBV19 with TRBJ2-5; TRBD1 aligns across 7 bases. The CDR3 runs 15 residues. The ends lost 3 bases at V and 5 bases at J; junction bases unmatched: 9. Per the germline V gene, CDR1 is LNHDA and CDR2 is SQIVND (reference sequence).

Worth noting for this clonotype: A junction end diverges from the germline sequence, so it may reflect a read error. The CDR3 is CASSALRRQFSYEQYF. CDR3 bases: TGCGCCAGCAGCGCACTTCGAAGACAGTTCTCCTACGAGCAGTACTTC. The chain couples TRBV11-2 to TRBJ2-7, with D perhaps matching TRBD1 (5 bases). The CDR3 totals 16 residues. Germline CDR1 SGHAT, CDR2 FQNNGV.

This clonotype was found many times. The rearrangement links TRBV5-5 to TRBJ1-3; D not certain. Germline values: CDR1 SGHKS, CDR2 YYEKEE (reference sequence). Trimming removed 0 bases at V and 8 bases at J, with 12 bases between. The CDR3 extends over 14 amino acids. The CDR3 nucleotides are TGTGCCAGCAGCTTGGGAGGCATGATGGACACCATATATTTT. This gives the protein CASSLGGMMDTIYF.